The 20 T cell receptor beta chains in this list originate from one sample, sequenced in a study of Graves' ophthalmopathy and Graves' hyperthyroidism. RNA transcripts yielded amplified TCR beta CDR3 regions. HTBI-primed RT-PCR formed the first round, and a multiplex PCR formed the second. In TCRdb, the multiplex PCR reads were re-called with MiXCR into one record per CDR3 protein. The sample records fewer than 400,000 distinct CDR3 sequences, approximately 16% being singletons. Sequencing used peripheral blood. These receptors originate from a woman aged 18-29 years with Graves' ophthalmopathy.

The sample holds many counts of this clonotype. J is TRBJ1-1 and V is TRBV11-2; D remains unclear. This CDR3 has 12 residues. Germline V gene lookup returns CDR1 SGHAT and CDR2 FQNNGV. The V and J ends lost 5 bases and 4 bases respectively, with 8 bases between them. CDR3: CASSPPRTEAFF. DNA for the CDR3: TGTGCCAGCAGCCCTCCGCGCACTGAAGCTTTCTTT.

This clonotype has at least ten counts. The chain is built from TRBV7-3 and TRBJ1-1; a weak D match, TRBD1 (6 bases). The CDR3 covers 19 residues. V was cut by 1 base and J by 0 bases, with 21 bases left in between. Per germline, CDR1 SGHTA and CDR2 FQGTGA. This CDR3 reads CASSLRRRARGNLNTEAFF. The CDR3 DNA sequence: TGTGCCAGCAGCTTAAGGAGGCGGGCCAGGGGAAACTTGAACACTGAAGCTTTCTTT.

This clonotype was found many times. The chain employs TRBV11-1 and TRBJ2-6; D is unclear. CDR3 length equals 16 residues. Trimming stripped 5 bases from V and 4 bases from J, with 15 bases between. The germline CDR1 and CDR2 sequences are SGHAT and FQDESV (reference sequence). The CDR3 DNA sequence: TGTGCCAGCAGCCCCATCGGTGGGGTCGGGGCCAACGTCCTGACTTTC. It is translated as CASSPIGGVGANVLTF.

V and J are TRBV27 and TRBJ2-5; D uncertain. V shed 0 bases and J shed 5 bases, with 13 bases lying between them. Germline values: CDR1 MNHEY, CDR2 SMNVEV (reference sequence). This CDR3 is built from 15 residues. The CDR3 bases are TGTGCCAGCAGTTTATCGTCCACCGTCGTTGAGACCCAGTACTTC. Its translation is CASSLSSTVVETQYF.

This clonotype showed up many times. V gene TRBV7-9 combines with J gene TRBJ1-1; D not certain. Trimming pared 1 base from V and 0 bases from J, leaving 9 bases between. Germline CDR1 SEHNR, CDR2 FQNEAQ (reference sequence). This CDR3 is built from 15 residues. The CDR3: CASSLVPYLNTEAFF. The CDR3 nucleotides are TGTGCCAGCAGCTTAGTTCCCTACTTGAACACTGAAGCTTTCTTT.

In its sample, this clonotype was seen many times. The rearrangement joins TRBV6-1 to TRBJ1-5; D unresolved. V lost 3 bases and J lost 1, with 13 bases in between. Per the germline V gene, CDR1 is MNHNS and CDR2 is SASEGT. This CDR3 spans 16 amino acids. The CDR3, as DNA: TGTGCCAGCAGTGATCACGCCGCTCTGAGCAATCAGCCCCAGCATTTT. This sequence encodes CASSDHAALSNQPQHF.

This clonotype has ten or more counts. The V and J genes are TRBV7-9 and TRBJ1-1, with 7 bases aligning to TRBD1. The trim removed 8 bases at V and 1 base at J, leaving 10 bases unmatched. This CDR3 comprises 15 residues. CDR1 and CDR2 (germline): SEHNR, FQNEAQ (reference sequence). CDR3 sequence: CASRQNRGENTEAFF. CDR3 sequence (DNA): TGTGCCAGCCGACAGAACAGGGGAGAGAACACTGAAGCTTTCTTT.

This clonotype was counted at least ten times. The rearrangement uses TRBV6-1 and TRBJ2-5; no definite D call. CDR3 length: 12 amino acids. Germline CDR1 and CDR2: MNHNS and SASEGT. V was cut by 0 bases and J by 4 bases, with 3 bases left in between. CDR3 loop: CASSEALETQYF. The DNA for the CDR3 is TGTGCCAGCAGTGAAGCGCTAGAGACCCAGTACTTC.

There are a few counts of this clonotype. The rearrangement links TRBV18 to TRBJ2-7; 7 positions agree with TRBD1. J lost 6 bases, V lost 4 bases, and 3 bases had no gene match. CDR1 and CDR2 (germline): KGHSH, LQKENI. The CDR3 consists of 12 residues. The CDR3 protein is CASSLDRVEQYF. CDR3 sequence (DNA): TGTGCCAGCTCACTAGACAGGGTCGAGCAGTACTTC. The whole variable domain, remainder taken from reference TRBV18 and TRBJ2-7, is NAGVMQNPRHLVRRRGQEARLRCSPMKGHSHVYWYRQLPEEGLKFMVYLQKENIIDESGMPKERFSAEFPKEGPSILRIQQVVRGDSAAYFCASSLDRVEQYFGPGTRLTVT.

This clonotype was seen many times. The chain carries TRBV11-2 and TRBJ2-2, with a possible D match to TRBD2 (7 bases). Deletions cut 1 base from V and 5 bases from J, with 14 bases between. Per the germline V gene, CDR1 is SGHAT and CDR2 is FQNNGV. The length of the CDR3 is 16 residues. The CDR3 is CASSLVGGPRTGELFF. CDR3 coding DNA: TGTGCCAGCAGCTTAGTGGGGGGGCCGAGGACCGGGGAGCTGTTTTTT.

CDR3 bases: TGTGCCAGCAGTCCCCCTAGCGGGAGCGCCTACGAGCAGTACTTC. Translated: CASSPPSGSAYEQYF. The chain employs TRBV28 and TRBJ2-7, with 10 bases lining up with TRBD2. The length of the CDR3 is 15 residues. J lost 2 bases, V lost 5 bases, and 6 bases had no gene match. CDR1 is MDHEN, CDR2 SYDVKM, per germline.

DNA of the CDR3: TGTGCCAGCAGTTCCGGACCTAGCTGGTACGAGCAGTACTTC. Translation: CASSSGPSWYEQYF. This chain uses TRBV6-5 with TRBJ2-7, with D perhaps TRBD2 (5 bases). The CDR3 totals 14 residues. The germline V and J ends were trimmed by 4 bases and 4 bases, with 14 bases remaining between them. The V gene's germline CDR1 is MNHEY and CDR2 SVGAGI.

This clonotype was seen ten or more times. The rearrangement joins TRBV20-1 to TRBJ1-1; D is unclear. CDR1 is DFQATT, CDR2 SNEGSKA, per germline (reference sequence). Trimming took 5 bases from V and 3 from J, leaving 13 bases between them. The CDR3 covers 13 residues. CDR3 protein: CSAPHYSYTEAFF. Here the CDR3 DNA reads TGCAGTGCTCCCCATTACAGTTACACTGAAGCTTTCTTT.

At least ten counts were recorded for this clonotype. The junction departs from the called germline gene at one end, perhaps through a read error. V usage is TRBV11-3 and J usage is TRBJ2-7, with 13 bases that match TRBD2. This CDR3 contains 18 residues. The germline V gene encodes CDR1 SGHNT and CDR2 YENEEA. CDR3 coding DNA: TGTGCCAGCACCTTAGGCAATCCCACTAGCGGGAGGGCCCACGAGCAGTACTTC. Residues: CASTLGNPTSGRAHEQYF.

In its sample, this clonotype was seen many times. The CDR3 here is CASSAKRSSYEQYF. The CDR3 DNA reads as TGTGCCAGCAGCGCCAAGCGGAGCTCCTACGAGCAGTACTTC. The V gene is TRBV9, the J gene TRBJ2-7; maybe TRBD2 (5 bases). CDR1 and CDR2 from the germline V gene are SGDLS and YYNGEE. The CDR3 totals 14 residues. The V and J ends lost 3 bases and 0 bases respectively, with 10 bases between them.

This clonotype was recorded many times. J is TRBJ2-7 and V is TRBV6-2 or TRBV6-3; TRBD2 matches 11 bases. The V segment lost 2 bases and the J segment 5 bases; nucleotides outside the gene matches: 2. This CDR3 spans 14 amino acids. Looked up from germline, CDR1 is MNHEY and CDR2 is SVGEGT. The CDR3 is CASSYLAGGDEQYF. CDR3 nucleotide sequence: TGTGCCAGCAGTTACCTAGCGGGAGGTGACGAGCAGTACTTC.

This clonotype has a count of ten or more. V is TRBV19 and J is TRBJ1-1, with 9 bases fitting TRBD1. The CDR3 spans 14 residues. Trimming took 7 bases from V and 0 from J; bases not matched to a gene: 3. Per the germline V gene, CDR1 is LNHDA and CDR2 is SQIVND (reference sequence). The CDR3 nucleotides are TGTGCCAGTATGGGGACAGGGATGAACACTGAAGCTTTCTTT. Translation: CASMGTGMNTEAFF.

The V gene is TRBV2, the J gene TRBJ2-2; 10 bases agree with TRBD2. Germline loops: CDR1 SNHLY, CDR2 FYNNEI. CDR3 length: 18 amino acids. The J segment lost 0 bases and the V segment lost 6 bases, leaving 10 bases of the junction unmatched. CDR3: CASSLSFSGRSNTGELFF. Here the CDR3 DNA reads TGTGCCAGCAGCCTTTCCTTTAGCGGGAGGTCGAACACCGGGGAGCTGTTTTTT.

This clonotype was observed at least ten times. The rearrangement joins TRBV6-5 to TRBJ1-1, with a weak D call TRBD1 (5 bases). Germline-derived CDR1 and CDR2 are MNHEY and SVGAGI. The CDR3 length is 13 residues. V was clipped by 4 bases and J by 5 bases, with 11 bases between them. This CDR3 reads CASSSGGKTEAFF. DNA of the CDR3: TGTGCCAGCAGTTCTGGGGGGAAAACTGAAGCTTTCTTT.

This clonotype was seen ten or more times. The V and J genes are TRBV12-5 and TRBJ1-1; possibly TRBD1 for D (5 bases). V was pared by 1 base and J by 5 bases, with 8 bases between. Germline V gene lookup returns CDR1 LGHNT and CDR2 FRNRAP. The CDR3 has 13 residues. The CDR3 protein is CASGLGQSTEAFF. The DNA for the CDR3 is TGTGCTAGTGGTTTGGGACAGTCGACTGAAGCTTTCTTT.